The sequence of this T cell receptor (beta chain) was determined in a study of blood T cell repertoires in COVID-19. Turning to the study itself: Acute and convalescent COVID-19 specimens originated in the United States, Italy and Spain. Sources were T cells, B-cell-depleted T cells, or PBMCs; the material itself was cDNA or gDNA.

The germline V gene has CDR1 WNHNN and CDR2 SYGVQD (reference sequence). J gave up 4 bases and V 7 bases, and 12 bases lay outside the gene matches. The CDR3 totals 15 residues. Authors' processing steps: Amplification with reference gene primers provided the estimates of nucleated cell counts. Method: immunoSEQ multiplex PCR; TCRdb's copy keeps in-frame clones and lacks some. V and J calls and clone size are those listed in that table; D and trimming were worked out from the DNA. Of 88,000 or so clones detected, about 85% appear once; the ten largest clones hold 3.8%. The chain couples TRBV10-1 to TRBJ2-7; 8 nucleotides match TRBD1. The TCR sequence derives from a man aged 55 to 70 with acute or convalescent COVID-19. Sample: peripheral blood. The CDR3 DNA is TGCGCCAGCAAAACGACGAGACAGGGGTGGTACGAGCAGTACTTC. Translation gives CASKTTRQGWYEQYF.